Below, 27 T cell receptor beta chains from the same sample are listed, as sequenced in a study of blood T cell repertoires in COVID-19. Some clones are missing from TCRdb's copy, which holds only in-frame ones; the method was immunoSEQ multiplex PCR. The sample contains some 74,000 clones, approximately 86% of which appear only once. The sample consisted of peripheral blood. These TCRs come from a man aged 50 to 59 with acute or convalescent COVID-19.

V gene TRBV3-1 (or the pseudogene TRBV3-2) combines with J gene TRBJ1-2; 7 bases are shared with TRBD1. The CDR3 is made up of 13 amino acids. CDR1 and CDR2 from the germline V gene are LGHDT and YNNKEL (reference sequence). Trimming at V came to 3 bases and at J to 6 bases, leaving 4 bases not matched to a gene. In nucleotides, the CDR3 is TGTGCCAGCAGCCAGACAGGGTTCGATGGCTACACCTTC. Its translation is CASSQTGFDGYTF.

This chain connects TRBV6-5 to TRBJ1-2; a weak D match, TRBD1 (6 bases). Per germline, CDR1 MNHEY and CDR2 SVGAGI. Deletions cut 4 bases from V and 10 bases from J, with 16 bases between. CDR3 length equals 13 residues. The CDR3: CASSFGTPRFYTF. For the CDR3, the DNA is TGTGCCAGCAGTTTCGGGACACCGAGATTCTACACCTTC.

As DNA, the CDR3 is TGTGCCAGCAGTTCCCACCTTAGCGGGGGGAACAATGAGCAGTTCTTC. Amino acids: CASSSHLSGGNNEQFF. The chain uses TRBV6-5 and TRBJ2-1; 10 bases agree with TRBD2. This CDR3 contains 16 residues. CDR1 is MNHEY and CDR2 is SVGAGI in the germline V gene. Trimming took 4 bases from V and 5 from J; bases not matched to a gene: 8.

The genes are TRBV11-2 and TRBJ1-1, with 8 bases that match TRBD1. The germline V gene has CDR1 SGHAT and CDR2 FQNNGV. The CDR3 loop spans 16 amino acids. The ends lost 4 bases at V and 0 bases at J; junction bases unmatched: 7. CDR3 sequence: CASSSLLQGVNTEAFF. The CDR3 DNA reads TGTGCCAGCAGCTCCCTTTTACAGGGGGTGAACACTGAAGCTTTCTTT.

V and J are TRBV3-1 (or the pseudogene TRBV3-2) and TRBJ2-6; no clear D. V lost 7 bases to trimming and J lost 0 bases, with 4 bases between them. This CDR3 is built from 13 residues. CDR1 LGHDT and CDR2 YNNKEL come from the germline V gene (reference sequence). The CDR3 loop is CASTSSGANVLTF. The DNA of the CDR3 is TGTGCCAGCACCAGCTCTGGGGCCAACGTCCTGACTTTC.

The gene calls are TRBV27 and TRBJ2-3; 7 bases line up with TRBD2. Germline CDR1 MNHEY, CDR2 SMNVEV (reference sequence). The CDR3 loop spans 14 amino acids. The CDR3 bases are TGTGTCACGACCCGGCGGGAGAGCACAGATACGCAGTATTTT. It encodes CVTTRRESTDTQYF.

The chain recombines TRBV27 with TRBJ1-5; 10 bases are shared with TRBD1. The trim removed 5 bases at V and 4 bases at J, leaving 8 bases unmatched. The CDR3 has 16 amino acids. Per the germline V gene, CDR1 is MNHEY and CDR2 is SMNVEV (reference sequence). The CDR3 here is CASSPQGTGENQPQHF. CDR3 in DNA: TGTGCCAGCAGTCCACAAGGGACAGGGGAGAATCAGCCCCAGCATTTT.

The chain links TRBV6-1 to TRBJ2-1; D is unresolved. V was clipped by 5 bases and J by 4 bases, with 12 bases between them. This CDR3 region has 14 residues. The germline gives CDR1 MNHNS, CDR2 SASEGT. CDR3 sequence (DNA): TGTGCCAGCAGTTCAGTCTTACCATACAATGAGCAGTTCTTC. Residues: CASSSVLPYNEQFF.

The chain links TRBV5-5 to TRBJ2-1, with TRBD2 as a possible D gene (6 bases). Trimming shortened V by 1 base and J by 2 bases, and 10 bases separated the two germline ends. Per the germline V gene, CDR1 is SGHKS and CDR2 is YYEKEE (reference sequence). The CDR3 sequence is 15 residues long. DNA for the CDR3: TGTGCCAGCAGCTTGTTGGGCGGGGCCTACAATGAGCAGTTCTTC. Its protein product is CASSLLGGAYNEQFF.

V is TRBV11-2 and J is TRBJ2-7; D is perhaps TRBD2 (5 bases). V gave up 4 bases and J gave up 0 bases, with 13 bases separating them. The CDR3 is 15 amino acids. Germline values: CDR1 SGHAT, CDR2 FQNNGV. CDR3 in amino acids: CASSSPRGSSYEQYF. The CDR3 DNA follows: TGTGCCAGCAGCTCGCCCCGCGGGTCCTCCTACGAGCAGTACTTC.

This clone was observed a single time. The rearrangement links TRBV24-1 to TRBJ1-2; D not resolved. Trimming stripped 5 bases from V and 2 bases from J, with 8 bases between. Germline lookup yields CDR1 KGHDR and CDR2 SFDVKD. This CDR3 is built from 13 residues. CDR3 DNA sequence: TGTGCCACCAGTGGGTCGGGGAACTATGGCTACACCTTC. It specifies CATSGSGNYGYTF.

The chain combines TRBV5-1 with TRBJ2-7; D possibly corresponds to TRBD1 (5 bases). CDR1 is SGHRS, CDR2 YFSETQ, per germline. Between the trimmed V and J ends, which lost 4 bases and 0 bases, there was a span of 14 bases. The CDR3 runs 15 residues. The CDR3 DNA reads TGCGCCAGCAGCCCCCGATTAGGGGTCTCCTACGAGCAGTACTTC. This sequence encodes CASSPRLGVSYEQYF. The full variable domain, in which reference TRBV5-1 and TRBJ2-7 provide the parts outside the CDR3, is KAGVTQTPRYLIKTRGQQVTLSCSPISGHRSVSWYQQTPGQGLQFLFEYFSETQRNKGNFPGRFSGRQFSNSRSEMNVSTLELGDSALYLCASSPRLGVSYEQYFGPGTRLTVT.

This chain links TRBV28 with TRBJ2-5; possibly TRBD1 for D (5 bases). The CDR3 is made up of 15 amino acids. V was cut by 5 bases and J by 5 bases, with 18 bases left in between. Germline V gene data show CDR1 as MDHEN and CDR2 as SYDVKM. The CDR3 nucleotides read TGTGCCAGCAGTGGCGCCGACAGATTGGAGGAGACCCAGTACTTC. It translates to CASSGADRLEETQYF.

The J gene is TRBJ1-1, the V gene TRBV2; D remains ambiguous. Between the trimmed V and J ends, which lost 6 bases and 2 bases, there was a span of 13 bases. There are 14 residues in the CDR3. In germline, CDR1 is SNHLY, CDR2 FYNNEI. CDR3 DNA: TGTGCCAGCAGACCCAAAACAGAAAACACTGAAGCTTTCTTT. It is translated as CASRPKTENTEAFF.

The rearrangement uses TRBV28 and TRBJ2-1, with 9 bases fitting TRBD1. The CDR3 consists of 14 residues. V dropped 7 bases and J dropped 4; count of bases not matched to a gene: 5. Germline CDR1 and CDR2: MDHEN and SYDVKM. The CDR3 loop is CASIGQGRYNEQFF. The DNA for the CDR3 is TGTGCCAGCATCGGACAGGGGAGATACAATGAGCAGTTCTTC. The whole variable domain, filled in from reference TRBV28 and TRBJ2-1, reads DVKVTQSSRYLVKRTGEKVFLECVQDMDHENMFWYRQDPGLGLRLIYFSYDVKMKEKGDIPEGYSVSREKKERFSLILESASTNQTSMYLCASIGQGRYNEQFFGPGTRLTVL.

The chain uses TRBV6-1 and TRBJ1-5, with 8 bases identical to TRBD1. Germline CDR1 is MNHNS and CDR2 is SASEGT. The CDR3 spans 17 residues. Trimming cost V 4 bases and J 1 base; bases outside gene matches: 9. CDR3 coding DNA: TGTGCCAGCAGTGTAACTCAGGGGGCGAGAAGCAATCAGCCCCAGCATTTT. Translating gives CASSVTQGARSNQPQHF.

The J gene is TRBJ2-4, the V gene TRBV27; 7 nucleotides match TRBD1. This CDR3 is built from 14 residues. Germline V gives CDR1 MNHEY, CDR2 SMNVEV (reference sequence). V lost 5 bases to trimming and J lost 7 bases; unmatched junction nucleotides: 8. CDR3 region: CASSGDSSRNIQYF. The CDR3 bases are TGTGCCAGCAGTGGGGACAGCTCAAGGAACATTCAGTACTTC.

J is TRBJ1-1 and V is TRBV30; 8 nucleotides line up with TRBD1. This CDR3 is built from 13 residues. Per germline, CDR1 GTSNPN and CDR2 SVGIG (reference sequence). V shed 2 bases, J shed 5 bases, and the junction held 4 bases outside the gene matches. The CDR3 spells CAWSMNRGTEAFF. In DNA form, the CDR3 reads TGTGCCTGGAGTATGAACAGGGGGACTGAAGCTTTCTTT.

This clone appeared a few times. The rearrangement uses TRBV6-4 and TRBJ1-1; a weak D match, TRBD1 (6 bases). This CDR3 has 13 amino acids. V was clipped by 3 bases and J by 5 bases, with 10 bases between them. The germline V gene encodes CDR1 MRHNA and CDR2 SNTAGT. The chain's CDR3 is CASSEQGGTEAFF. CDR3 nucleotide sequence: TGTGCCAGCAGTGAACAGGGAGGGACTGAAGCTTTCTTT.

This rearrangement joins TRBV6-1 to TRBJ1-2, with 9 bases aligning to TRBD1. This CDR3 region has 14 residues. V lost 3 bases to trimming and J lost 8 bases; unmatched junction nucleotides: 7. Germline CDR1 is MNHNS and CDR2 is SASEGT. CDR3 loop: CASSDTYRGQGYTF. The CDR3 nucleotides are TGTGCCAGCAGTGATACATACAGGGGGCAAGGCTACACCTTC.

This clone was observed once. V and J are TRBV7-2 and TRBJ1-6; a possible D gene is TRBD1 (6 bases). V gave up 5 bases and J gave up 6 bases, with 11 bases separating them. Germline V gives CDR1 SGHTA, CDR2 FQGNSA. This CDR3 has 14 residues. CDR3 loop: CASSTGQTNSPLHF. As DNA, the CDR3 is TGTGCCAGCAGCACCGGACAGACTAATTCACCCCTCCACTTT.

V and J are TRBV2 and TRBJ1-5; 9 bases fit TRBD1. The CDR3 runs to 14 residues. Trimming took 11 bases from V and 7 from J; bases not matched to a gene: 12. The V gene's germline CDR1 is SNHLY and CDR2 FYNNEI. The CDR3 sequence: CAGSQGASPQPQHF. The CDR3 DNA is TGTGCCGGATCACAGGGGGCTTCCCCGCAGCCCCAGCATTTT.

The chain recombines TRBV5-1 with TRBJ1-2, with 7 bases identical to TRBD1. This CDR3 has 13 amino acids. The ends lost 3 bases at V and 3 bases at J; junction bases unmatched: 2. Germline loops: CDR1 SGHRS, CDR2 YFSETQ. CDR3 coding DNA: TGCGCCAGCAGCTCCACAGGGGACTATGGCTACACCTTC. It is translated as CASSSTGDYGYTF.

The rearrangement joins TRBV9 to TRBJ2-1, with TRBD2 identical over 7 bases. Trimming at V came to 4 bases and at J to 7 bases, leaving 11 bases not matched to a gene. Germline CDR1 SGDLS, CDR2 YYNGEE. This CDR3 is built from 15 residues. CDR3 sequence reads: CASSLRGDATNEQFF. As DNA, the CDR3 is TGTGCCAGCAGCTTACGGGGGGACGCGACTAATGAGCAGTTCTTC.

The CDR3 loop reads CASSQSGTAYEQYF. The CDR3 nucleotides are TGTGCCAGCAGCCAATCTGGGACAGCCTACGAGCAGTACTTC. The V and J genes are TRBV16 and TRBJ2-7, with 7 bases aligning to TRBD1. V shed 0 bases, J shed 2 bases, and the junction held 1 base outside the gene matches. The germline CDR1 and CDR2 sequences are KGHSY and FQNENV. The CDR3 runs 14 residues.

This rearrangement joins TRBV5-1 to TRBJ1-2; 7 bases align to TRBD1. The germline CDR1 and CDR2 sequences are SGHRS and YFSETQ. There are 14 residues in the CDR3. The V segment lost 2 bases and the J segment 4 bases; nucleotides outside the gene matches: 5. CDR3 amino acids: CASSLGTEFYGYTF. CDR3 DNA sequence: TGCGCCAGCAGCTTAGGGACAGAGTTCTATGGCTACACCTTC.

The chain has TRBV29-1 and TRBJ2-5; tentatively, D is TRBD2 (5 bases). The CDR3 runs to 13 residues. In germline, CDR1 is SQVTM, CDR2 ANQGSEA. V gave up 8 bases and J gave up 5 bases, with 18 bases separating them. The CDR3 bases are TGCAGCACCAGCGTCGGGGTTCGGGAGACCCAGTACTTC. This translates into CSTSVGVRETQYF.